These 19 T cell receptor beta chains share one sample of origin, sequenced in a study of T cell repertoires in cytomegalovirus infection. TCRdb reprocessed the reads via MiXCR and lists one record per CDR3 protein. This table holds around 450,000 distinct CDR3 sequences, around 11% found once. The sequenced material came from PBMCs. The origin of the receptors is a human donor in good health (CMV status not recorded). Some clones in this sample may be carry-over from other donors' samples.

This clonotype was seen repeatedly, ten times or more. The gene calls are TRBV6-5 and TRBJ2-7, with D unclear. The CDR3 has 15 residues. Trimming took 3 bases from V and 0 from J, leaving 12 bases between them. CDR1 is MNHEY and CDR2 is SVGAGI in the germline V gene. The CDR3 loop is CASSYYPGTSYEQYF. CDR3 DNA sequence: TGTGCCAGCAGTTATTATCCAGGAACCTCCTACGAGCAGTACTTC.

This clonotype was seen many times. The V gene is TRBV11-2, the J gene TRBJ2-7, with TRBD2 as a possible D gene (5 bases). V was shortened by 5 bases and J by 3 bases, with 11 bases between the two germline ends. CDR3 length: 13 residues. Germline CDR1 and CDR2: SGHAT and FQNNGV. CDR3 DNA sequence: TGTGCCAGCAGCGTGACCCGGGACTACGAGCAGTACTTC. Translated, it gives CASSVTRDYEQYF.

This clonotype was counted a few times. This sequence joins TRBV10-3 and TRBJ2-1; a weak D match, TRBD1 (6 bases). Trimming cost V 8 bases and J 4 bases, with 9 bases left between them. The CDR3 contains 12 residues. Per the germline V gene, CDR1 is ENHRY and CDR2 is SYGVKD. DNA for the CDR3: TGTGCCATCGGGGGCGGGTACAATGAGCAGTTCTTC. It is translated as CAIGGGYNEQFF.

Comments on this clonotype: With a much larger clone just one base away, this may be a read error. J is TRBJ2-1 and V is TRBV19; D is possibly TRBD1 or TRBD2 (5 bases each). Germline lookup yields CDR1 LNHDA and CDR2 SQIVND (reference sequence). CDR3 length: 13 amino acids. The CDR3 DNA reads TGTGCCAGTACAGGGAGCTCCTACAATGATCAGTTCTTC. Amino acids: CASTGSSYNDQFF. The variable domain in full, completed from reference TRBV19 and TRBJ2-1, reads DGGITQSPKYLFRKEGQNVTLSCEQNLNHDAMYWYRQDPGQGLRLIYYSQIVNDFQKGDIAEGYSVSREKKESFPLTVTSAQKNPTAFYLCASTGSSYNDQFFGPGTRLTVL.

Many counts were recorded for this clonotype. The rearrangement joins TRBV11-2 to TRBJ2-1; 9 bases fit TRBD2. Looked up from germline, CDR1 is SGHAT and CDR2 is FQNNGV. CDR3 size: 20 residues. J lost 0 bases, V lost 5 bases, and 17 bases had no gene match. The DNA of the CDR3 is TGTGCCAGCAGCCGTCCAGGGACTAGCTTAGTTAAAGGCTCCTACAATGAGCAGTTCTTC. Its translation: CASSRPGTSLVKGSYNEQFF.

This clonotype was seen repeatedly, ten times or more. The V and J genes are TRBV7-2 and TRBJ2-5; TRBD2 aligns across 13 bases. The germline V gene has CDR1 SGHTA and CDR2 FQGNSA. V lost 5 bases to trimming and J lost 4 bases; unmatched junction nucleotides: 10. The CDR3 contains 17 residues. DNA of the CDR3: TGTGCCAGCAGCCCAGGGACTAGCGGGATGGGGCCAGAGACCCAGTACTTC. Residues: CASSPGTSGMGPETQYF.

This clonotype was detected many times. The gene calls are TRBV12-3 or TRBV12-4 and TRBJ1-3; possibly TRBD1 for D (5 bases). The CDR3 runs to 15 residues. Trimming shortened V by 4 bases and J by 3 bases, and 13 bases separated the two germline ends. The CDR3 here is CASSWGRRIGNTIYF. CDR3 DNA: TGTGCCAGCAGTTGGGGACGGCGAATTGGAAACACCATATATTTT.

This chain connects TRBV12-3 or TRBV12-4 to TRBJ2-7; 7 bases align to TRBD1. The CDR3 has 16 amino acids. With V trimmed by 6 bases and J by 1 base, 12 bases remained unmatched. The CDR3 bases are TGTGCCAGCAGCCCTCACGCCCAGGGGGTTTCCTACGAGCAGTACTTC. The encoded protein is CASSPHAQGVSYEQYF.

A few counts support this clonotype. The V and J genes are TRBV2 and TRBJ2-3; unclear D gene. This CDR3 region has 14 residues. CDR1 and CDR2 from the germline V gene are SNHLY and FYNNEI. Trimming left V 7 bases short and J 1 base short, with 12 bases between. The CDR3 nucleotides are TGTGCCAGCACTCCGACCCGCCGCACAGATACGCAGTATTTT. Protein sequence: CASTPTRRTDTQYF.

This CDR3 is CASSNSGGVETQYF. The CDR3 DNA reads as TGCGCCAGCAGCAACAGCGGAGGGGTCGAGACCCAGTACTTC. The genes are TRBV5-1 and TRBJ2-5; D is possibly TRBD2 (6 bases). Germline lookup yields CDR1 SGHRS and CDR2 YFSETQ. V was clipped by 4 bases and J by 5 bases, with 15 bases between them. CDR3 size: 14 residues.

This clonotype was detected many times. The chain employs TRBV6-5 and TRBJ1-3; D is perhaps TRBD1 (5 bases). Per the germline V gene, CDR1 is MNHEY and CDR2 is SVGAGI. The CDR3 contains 14 residues. With 2 bases removed from V and 0 bases from J, the gap between germline ends came to 5 bases. As DNA, the CDR3 is TGTGCCAGCAGTTACGGGGGCTCTGGAAACACCATATATTTT. Its protein is CASSYGGSGNTIYF.

This clonotype appeared many times. The rearrangement joins TRBV10-3 to TRBJ2-5; 7 bases are shared with TRBD2. With 7 bases clipped from V and 2 bases from J, the junction kept 7 bases outside the gene matches. Germline CDR1 is ENHRY and CDR2 is SYGVKD. This CDR3 is built from 14 residues. The CDR3 DNA follows: TGTGCCATCACCCCTAGCGGAGCGCAAGAGACCCAGTACTTC. Its translation is CAITPSGAQETQYF.

The sample holds many counts of this clonotype. The rearrangement links TRBV12-3 or TRBV12-4 to TRBJ1-4; D gene unclear. The CDR3 covers 15 residues. Trimming removed 2 bases from V and 4 bases from J, with 11 bases in between. The CDR3 sequence: CASSLSSALNEKLFF. CDR3 DNA sequence: TGTGCCAGCAGTTTAAGCAGCGCACTTAATGAAAAACTGTTTTTT.

This clonotype has only a few counts. The genes are TRBV18 and TRBJ1-2, with a possible D match to TRBD1 (6 bases). Trimming left V 6 bases short and J 6 bases short, with 14 bases between. The germline gives CDR1 KGHSH, CDR2 LQKENI. This CDR3 region has 13 residues. CDR3 residues: CASSPGTSDGYTF. As DNA, the CDR3 is TGTGCCAGCTCGCCCGGGACATCAGATGGCTACACCTTC.

In its sample, this clonotype was seen many times. V is TRBV20-1 and J is TRBJ1-2; tentatively, D is TRBD1 (5 bases). The V gene lost 6 bases and the J gene lost 3 bases, with 17 bases spanning the gap. The CDR3 consists of 14 residues. Germline values: CDR1 DFQATT, CDR2 SNEGSKA (reference sequence). CDR3 DNA: TGCAGTGCAAGATTTACCGGGACGGACTATGGCTACACCTTC. Its protein product is CSARFTGTDYGYTF.

This rearrangement joins TRBV28 to TRBJ1-1; TRBD1 is a possible D gene (5 bases). The V gene's germline CDR1 is MDHEN and CDR2 SYDVKM. The V gene lost 7 bases and the J gene lost 0 bases, with 9 bases spanning the gap. This CDR3 region has 13 residues. CDR3 amino acids: CASTQGLNTEAFF. The CDR3 DNA reads TGTGCCAGCACGCAGGGCCTGAACACTGAAGCTTTCTTT.

This clonotype came up many times. CDR3 residues: CASSDARGTEAFF. The CDR3 bases are TGTGCCAGCAGTGATGCAAGGGGAACTGAAGCTTTCTTT. The chain recombines TRBV6-1 with TRBJ1-1; D may be TRBD1 (5 bases). The germline CDR1 and CDR2 sequences are MNHNS and SASEGT. Trimming pared 3 bases from V and 5 bases from J, leaving 10 bases between. This CDR3 spans 13 amino acids.

V usage is TRBV9 and J usage is TRBJ1-4; D gene uncertain. V was shortened by 4 bases and J by 0 bases, with 7 bases between the two germline ends. The CDR3 loop spans 14 amino acids. The germline V gene encodes CDR1 SGDLS and CDR2 YYNGEE. The CDR3 DNA is TGTGCCAGCAGCAAGGCCGCAACTAATGAAAAACTGTTTTTT. This translates into CASSKAATNEKLFF.

This clonotype was seen ten or more times. The rearrangement uses TRBV7-6 and TRBJ2-7; 12 bases are a match to TRBD2. Germline trimming cut 1 base from V and 4 bases from J; bases unmatched to any gene: 14. The CDR3 extends over 19 amino acids. CDR1 is SGHVS, CDR2 FNYEAQ, per germline. CDR3 region: CASSLVPPGLAGGVYEQYF. The CDR3 DNA reads as TGTGCCAGCAGCTTAGTTCCTCCGGGGCTAGCGGGAGGGGTGTACGAGCAGTACTTC.